One and the same sample provided the 29 T cell receptor beta chains below, sequenced in a study of blood T cell repertoires in COVID-19. TCRdb's table, derived via immunoSEQ multiplex PCR, lists solely in-frame clones and lacks some. Of some 340,000 clones listed, around 87% are singletons. The sequenced sample consisted of PBMCs or T cells enriched from blood (not recorded which). The receptors shown here come from a woman in her twenties or thirties who had recovered from COVID-19.

This chain joins TRBV19 and TRBJ1-1, with D tentatively TRBD1 (6 bases). This CDR3 has 14 amino acids. Trimming took off 8 bases at V and 5 bases at J, with 18 bases between the two ends. CDR1 is LNHDA, CDR2 SQIVND, per germline (reference sequence). CDR3 residues: CASGTGLGRTEAFF. CDR3 DNA sequence: TGTGCCAGTGGAACAGGGTTGGGACGGACTGAAGCTTTCTTT.

This rearrangement joins TRBV5-1 to TRBJ2-7; 12 nucleotides align to TRBD2. Losses at the gene ends were 4 bases for V and 3 bases for J; bases not matched to a gene: 8. The length of the CDR3 is 16 residues. Germline V gene data show CDR1 as SGHRS and CDR2 as YFSETQ. CDR3 loop: CASSVSGTSGHYEQYF. DNA for the CDR3: TGCGCCAGCAGCGTATCGGGGACTAGCGGGCACTACGAGCAGTACTTC.

This clone came up a few times. The chain has TRBV5-1 and TRBJ1-2, with TRBD1 matching 10 bases. V lost 4 bases to trimming and J lost 3 bases; unmatched junction nucleotides: 3. Per the germline V gene, CDR1 is SGHRS and CDR2 is YFSETQ. The CDR3 length is 14 residues. The CDR3, as DNA: TGCGCCAGCAGCCCCGGACAGGGGGACTATGGCTACACCTTC. Translating it yields CASSPGQGDYGYTF. Using reference TRBV5-1 and TRBJ1-2 for the parts outside the CDR3, the full variable domain is KAGVTQTPRYLIKTRGQQVTLSCSPISGHRSVSWYQQTPGQGLQFLFEYFSETQRNKGNFPGRFSGRQFSNSRSEMNVSTLELGDSALYLCASSPGQGDYGYTFGSGTRLTVV.

V is TRBV10-2 and J is TRBJ1-4; D unresolved. Per germline, CDR1 WSHSY and CDR2 SAAADI. Trimming removed 8 bases from V and 0 bases from J, with 10 bases in between. The length of the CDR3 is 14 residues. CDR3 DNA sequence: TGCGCCAGCCGGAACAGTACAACTAATGAAAAACTGTTTTTT. Its translation is CASRNSTTNEKLFF.

This sequence joins TRBV5-1 and TRBJ1-6; D is possibly TRBD1 (5 bases). The V and J ends lost 8 bases and 10 bases respectively, with 22 bases between them. Germline CDR1 is SGHRS and CDR2 is YFSETQ. The CDR3 is 15 residues long. The DNA for the CDR3 is TGCGCCAGAACTGCAGGGAATGGGGTAGAATCACCCCTCCACTTT. Encoded protein: CARTAGNGVESPLHF.

The chain has TRBV5-6 and TRBJ2-7, with 8 nucleotides matching TRBD1. V lost 1 base, J lost 1 base, and 7 bases stayed unmatched. CDR3 size: 16 residues. Germline V gene lookup returns CDR1 SGHDT and CDR2 YYEEEE. The CDR3 DNA sequence: TGTGCCAGCAGCTTGCGACTTCAGGGGGCATCCTACGAGCAGTACTTC. It codes for CASSLRLQGASYEQYF.

The chain employs TRBV27 and TRBJ2-7, with 9 bases identical to TRBD2. The CDR3 runs 18 residues. With 0 bases clipped from V and 3 bases from J, the junction kept 12 bases outside the gene matches. Germline CDR1 MNHEY, CDR2 SMNVEV (reference sequence). The CDR3 loop reads CASSLSVISGGFYYEQYF. The CDR3 DNA reads TGTGCCAGCAGTTTATCAGTCATTAGCGGGGGATTCTACTACGAGCAGTACTTC.

The chain recombines TRBV5-4 with TRBJ2-3; 8 bases are shared with TRBD2. J lost 0 bases, V lost 5 bases, and 8 bases had no gene match. The length of the CDR3 is 16 residues. Germline V gene sequence: CDR1 SGHNT, CDR2 YYREEE (reference sequence). This CDR3 reads CASSLLAATSTDTQYF. The CDR3 DNA reads as TGTGCCAGCAGTCTACTAGCGGCTACTAGCACAGATACGCAGTATTTT.

The CDR3 DNA reads TGCAGCGCCCCCGGGAGGGGCGGGTGGGAGACCCAGTACTTC. It yields the protein CSAPGRGGWETQYF. The gene calls are TRBV29-1 and TRBJ2-5, with 8 bases fitting TRBD2. Germline assignment: CDR1 SQVTM and CDR2 ANQGSEA. This CDR3 spans 14 amino acids. V trimming: 7 bases; J trimming: 5 bases; junction bases outside the gene matches: 12.

This sequence joins TRBV7-2 and TRBJ1-2, with 9 bases lining up with TRBD1. This CDR3 spans 18 amino acids. The trim removed 4 bases at V and 6 bases at J, leaving 18 bases unmatched. Germline CDR1 SGHTA, CDR2 FQGNSA. The CDR3 protein is CASSYLRGGTGSPDGYTF. CDR3 coding DNA: TGTGCCAGCAGCTACCTGCGGGGAGGGACAGGGTCCCCGGATGGCTACACCTTC.

V gene TRBV5-1 combines with J gene TRBJ2-3, with D possibly matching TRBD1 (6 bases). The V end lost 3 bases, the J end lost 4 bases, and 6 bases lay between the germline ends. Germline V lookup: CDR1 SGHRS, CDR2 YFSETQ. This CDR3 contains 12 residues. The CDR3 spells CASSWGPDTQYF. In DNA form, the CDR3 reads TGCGCCAGCAGCTGGGGGCCAGATACGCAGTATTTT. Drawing the rest from reference TRBV5-1 and TRBJ2-3, the complete variable domain is KAGVTQTPRYLIKTRGQQVTLSCSPISGHRSVSWYQQTPGQGLQFLFEYFSETQRNKGNFPGRFSGRQFSNSRSEMNVSTLELGDSALYLCASSWGPDTQYFGPGTRLTVL.

The chain recombines TRBV7-9 with TRBJ1-5, with D possibly matching TRBD1 (6 bases). The V gene's germline CDR1 is SEHNR and CDR2 FQNEAQ (reference sequence). V was pared by 5 bases and J by 7 bases, with 9 bases between. CDR3 length: 12 residues. The CDR3 region has the DNA TGTGCCAGCAGCAGGGACATCCAGCCCCAGCATTTT. Translated, it gives CASSRDIQPQHF.

The chain uses TRBV9 and TRBJ1-1, with no clear D. CDR3 length equals 13 residues. Trimming cost V 0 bases and J 5 bases, with 8 bases left between them. Germline CDR1 SGDLS, CDR2 YYNGEE. The CDR3 protein is CASSVGPQTEAFF. The CDR3 nucleotides are TGTGCCAGCAGCGTAGGGCCCCAGACTGAAGCTTTCTTT.

The chain couples TRBV6-4 to TRBJ2-7; the D is unclear. The CDR3 length is 20 residues. Deletions cut 0 bases from V and 0 bases from J, with 24 bases between. Germline values: CDR1 MRHNA, CDR2 SNTAGT. CDR3 sequence (DNA): TGTGCCAGCAGTGACTCGGAGCCACCCGTAACCTTAGCTTGCTCCTACGAGCAGTACTTC. Translated, it gives CASSDSEPPVTLACSYEQYF.

The genes are TRBV5-1 and TRBJ2-5; no clear D. The germline V and J ends were trimmed by 0 bases and 3 bases, with 6 bases remaining between them. This CDR3 contains 13 residues. Germline-derived CDR1 and CDR2 are SGHRS and YFSETQ. CDR3 residues: CASSLAVEETQYF. The DNA of the CDR3 is TGCGCCAGCAGCTTGGCAGTCGAAGAGACCCAGTACTTC.

V usage is TRBV2 and J usage is TRBJ1-1, with 7 bases aligning to TRBD1. The CDR3 loop spans 17 amino acids. The J segment lost 6 bases and the V segment lost 6 bases, leaving 19 bases of the junction unmatched. Per germline, CDR1 SNHLY and CDR2 FYNNEI. CDR3 in amino acids: CASSLTPTGSFSAEAFF. The CDR3 coding sequence is TGTGCCAGCAGCCTTACCCCGACAGGGAGCTTTTCGGCTGAAGCTTTCTTT.

V gene TRBV5-8 combines with J gene TRBJ2-3; D is possibly TRBD2 (7 bases). Germline V CDR1 and CDR2: SGHTS, YDEGEE. Trimming took off 2 bases at V and 3 bases at J, with 10 bases between the two ends. The CDR3 length is 14 residues. The DNA for the CDR3 is TGTGCCAGCAGCTTCGGGGGGCCTACAGATACGCAGTATTTT. It yields the protein CASSFGGPTDTQYF.

The J gene is TRBJ1-6, the V gene TRBV28; D ambiguous. V was cut by 6 bases and J by 1 base, with 19 bases left in between. Germline V CDR1 and CDR2: MDHEN, SYDVKM. The CDR3 contains 18 residues. Here the CDR3 DNA reads TGTGCCAGCAGCCCAGGCGGTCGAGGGAGGTCCTATAATTCACCCCTCCACTTT. This encodes CASSPGGRGRSYNSPLHF.

The chain uses TRBV4-3 and TRBJ1-5; the D is unclear. Trimming pared 4 bases from V and 5 bases from J, leaving 18 bases between. CDR1 is LGHNA, CDR2 YSLEER, per germline. The CDR3 extends over 16 amino acids. CDR3 sequence reads: CASSRSLGSSYQPQHF. DNA of the CDR3: TGCGCCAGCAGCCGGAGCCTAGGATCGTCCTATCAGCCCCAGCATTTT.

The CDR3 DNA follows: TGTGCCAGCAGCCCCATGGGCGGCAATCAGCCCCAGCATTTT. It is translated as CASSPMGGNQPQHF. This sequence joins TRBV7-9 and TRBJ1-5; no reliable D call. This CDR3 region has 14 residues. Germline V CDR1 and CDR2: SEHNR, FQNEAQ (reference sequence). The V and J ends lost 5 bases and 2 bases respectively, with 10 bases between them.

The J gene is TRBJ1-5, the V gene TRBV12-3 or TRBV12-4; the D gene is possibly TRBD1 (6 bases). CDR3 length equals 13 residues. Trimming cost V 0 bases and J 12 bases, with 12 bases left between them. The CDR3 spells CASSLAGFRGQHF. CDR3 nucleotide sequence: TGTGCCAGCAGTTTAGCGGGATTCAGGGGCCAGCATTTT.

The rearrangement links TRBV6-4 to TRBJ1-1; 7 positions agree with TRBD1. The CDR3 contains 17 residues. The V segment lost 3 bases and the J segment 7 bases; nucleotides outside the gene matches: 17. The germline V gene has CDR1 MRHNA and CDR2 SNTAGT. CDR3 DNA: TGTGCCAGCAGTGAACCACAACTTGACAGGGACGGACATGAAGCTTTCTTT. Protein sequence: CASSEPQLDRDGHEAFF.

A single count supports this clone. The J gene is TRBJ1-6, the V gene TRBV5-4, with 7 bases matching TRBD1. The germline gives CDR1 SGHNT, CDR2 YYREEE (reference sequence). V was clipped by 4 bases and J by 7 bases; unmatched bases: 11. CDR3 size: 16 residues. The CDR3 protein is CASSRLQGLTNSPLHF. The CDR3 region has the DNA TGTGCCAGCAGCCGACTACAGGGGTTGACGAATTCACCCCTCCACTTT.

In this sample, this clone turned up once. The V and J genes are TRBV9 and TRBJ1-3; tentative D call: TRBD1 (5 bases). This CDR3 spans 14 amino acids. Germline V gene data show CDR1 as SGDLS and CDR2 as YYNGEE. Trimming pared 3 bases from V and 2 bases from J, leaving 9 bases between. The DNA for the CDR3 is TGTGCCAGCAGCGCTGGGGCAGCTGGAAACACCATATATTTT. This gives the protein CASSAGAAGNTIYF.

The rearrangement joins TRBV9 to TRBJ1-5; 8 positions agree with TRBD1. Trimming at V came to 0 bases and at J to 12 bases, leaving 8 bases not matched to a gene. This CDR3 comprises 14 residues. CDR1 is SGDLS, CDR2 YYNGEE, per germline. CDR3 nucleotides: TGTGCCAGCAGCGTAGGGACAGGGAATTGGGGCCAGCATTTT. It translates to CASSVGTGNWGQHF. Using reference TRBV9 and TRBJ1-5 for the parts outside the CDR3, the full variable domain is DSGVTQTPKHLITATGQRVTLRCSPRSGDLSVYWYQQSLDQGLQFLIQYYNGEERAKGNILERFSAQQFPDLHSELNLSSLELGDSALYFCASSVGTGNWGQHFGDGTRLSIL.

The gene calls are TRBV6-5 and TRBJ2-7, with a tentative D call TRBD2 (6 bases). This CDR3 is 16 amino acids long. Trimming pared 4 bases from V and 0 bases from J, leaving 16 bases between. Germline CDR1 reads MNHEY; CDR2 reads SVGAGI. The CDR3 region is CASSSVREEGSYEQYF. As DNA, the CDR3 is TGTGCCAGCAGTTCCGTCCGCGAGGAGGGCTCCTACGAGCAGTACTTC.

The chain combines TRBV6-5 with TRBJ1-1; D uncertain. This CDR3 comprises 13 residues. Germline CDR1 is MNHEY and CDR2 is SVGAGI. Between the trimmed V and J ends, which lost 4 bases and 0 bases, there was a span of 6 bases. Here the CDR3 DNA reads TGTGCCAGCAGTTCCACGGTGAACACTGAAGCTTTCTTT. This sequence encodes CASSSTVNTEAFF.

This clone was counted only a few times. V is TRBV5-6 and J is TRBJ2-7; 10 bases align to TRBD1. This CDR3 contains 18 residues. The germline gives CDR1 SGHDT, CDR2 YYEEEE. Losses at the gene ends were 0 bases for V and 3 bases for J; bases not matched to a gene: 12. The CDR3 region is CASSLAWDRGNLGYEQYF. The CDR3 region has the DNA TGTGCCAGCAGCTTGGCCTGGGACAGGGGAAACCTGGGCTACGAGCAGTACTTC.

V usage is TRBV15 and J usage is TRBJ1-5; D might be TRBD1 (5 bases). Between the trimmed V and J ends, which lost 3 bases and 7 bases, there was a span of 13 bases. Germline values: CDR1 LNHNV, CDR2 YYDKDF (reference sequence). This CDR3 is built from 14 residues. The DNA of the CDR3 is TGTGCCACCAGCAGCCGGAGGGGCGCCCAGCCCCAGCATTTT. It is translated as CATSSRRGAQPQHF.